What follows are 21 T cell receptor beta chains derived from one specimen sequenced in a study of cytomegalovirus exposure and HLA in healthy donors. Primers: 60 Vbeta forward and 13 Jbeta reverse. Here immunoSEQ multiplex PCR was the method, and the copy in TCRdb shows in-frame clones only, minus some. This table has under 200,000 clones, over 65% appearing once. Specimen: PBMCs. The source is a female donor in good health and CMV-seronegative.

The rearrangement joins TRBV18 to TRBJ2-6, with D hard to call. V lost 3 bases to trimming and J lost 6 bases, with 18 bases between them. Germline V lookup: CDR1 KGHSH, CDR2 LQKENI. CDR3 size: 17 residues. The CDR3 sequence: CASSPYKTESQANVLTF. The CDR3 coding sequence is TGTGCCAGCTCACCCTATAAGACGGAGTCTCAGGCCAACGTCCTGACTTTC.

On this clone: An end of the junction does not agree with germline; a read error may underlie this. This chain links TRBV4-1 with TRBJ2-6, with D possibly being TRBD1 (5 bases). Germline-derived CDR1 and CDR2 are MGHRA and YSYEKL. The CDR3 sequence is 16 residues long. As DNA, the CDR3 is TGCGCCAGCAGCCAAGACCGGAGCTCTGGGGCCAACGGCCTGACTTTC. It encodes CASSQDRSSGANGLTF.

In its sample, this clone ranks as medium-sized. The chain has TRBV5-6 and TRBJ1-2, with D possibly TRBD1 on 5 matching bases. V was pared by 6 bases and J by 4 bases, with 13 bases between. Germline CDR1 and CDR2: SGHDT and YYEEEE. The CDR3 is made up of 13 amino acids. The CDR3 loop reads CASTFGGTYGYTF. In nucleotides, the CDR3 is TGTGCCAGCACTTTCGGGGGGACCTATGGCTACACCTTC. Combining the CDR3 with reference TRBV5-6 and TRBJ1-2 gives the whole variable domain DAGVTQSPTHLIKTRGQQVTLRCSPKSGHDTVSWYQQALGQGPQFIFQYYEEEERQRGNFPDRFSGHQFPNYSSELNVNALLLGDSALYLCASTFGGTYGYTFGSGTRLTVV.

This clone was found a few times. An end of the junction differs from the germline gene, which may be a read error. Written as DNA, the CDR3 is TGTGCCAGCAGCCCTACCGGGGGGACTGGGGCCAACGGCCTGACTTTC. Its translation: CASSPTGGTGANGLTF. The rearrangement links TRBV4-2 to TRBJ2-6; 7 nucleotides line up with TRBD2. Germline V lookup: CDR1 LGHNA, CDR2 YNFKEQ. This CDR3 has 16 amino acids.

The V and J genes are TRBV30 and TRBJ2-2; 7 bases match TRBD2. The trim removed 2 bases at V and 3 bases at J, leaving 6 bases unmatched. Germline CDR1 GTSNPN, CDR2 SVGIG (reference sequence). This CDR3 region has 15 residues. The CDR3 bases are TGTGCCTGGAGTCCATGGGGGGGTTACACCGGGGAGCTGTTTTTT. It yields the protein CAWSPWGGYTGELFF.

This clone was seen a handful of times. The V gene is TRBV4-1, the J gene TRBJ2-3; 10 bases fit TRBD2. CDR1 is MGHRA, CDR2 YSYEKL, per germline. This CDR3 has 16 residues. The V segment lost 0 bases and the J segment 6 bases; nucleotides outside the gene matches: 6. This CDR3 reads CASSQDRLAGADTQYF. For the CDR3, the DNA is TGCGCCAGCAGCCAAGATCGGCTAGCGGGAGCGGATACGCAGTATTTT.

This chain links TRBV5-1 with TRBJ2-6; D is perhaps TRBD1 (5 bases). CDR3 size: 14 residues. Germline lookup yields CDR1 SGHRS and CDR2 YFSETQ. Trimming stripped 5 bases from V and 4 bases from J, with 10 bases between. CDR3 nucleotides: TGCGCCAGCAGAGAGACAGTCGGGGCCAACGTCCTGACTTTC. Translated: CASRETVGANVLTF.

The CDR3 DNA follows: TGTGCCAGTCAGGGCGGGGGGGCCAAAAACATTCAGTACTTC. Protein product: CASQGGGAKNIQYF. The genes are TRBV19 and TRBJ2-4, with 8 positions matching TRBD2. J gave up 1 base and V 8 bases, and 4 bases lay outside the gene matches. The germline V gene has CDR1 LNHDA and CDR2 SQIVND (reference sequence). The CDR3 consists of 14 residues.

The chain employs TRBV11-3 and TRBJ2-2; the match to TRBD2 covers 7 bases. The CDR3 consists of 16 residues. V lost 1 base and J lost 3; bases outside the gene matches: 5. The germline V gene encodes CDR1 SGHNT and CDR2 YENEEA. CDR3 DNA: TGTGCCAGCAGCTTAGCAGGGAGGGTGGACACCGGGGAGCTGTTTTTT. Residues: CASSLAGRVDTGELFF.

This clone has just a few counts. The chain couples TRBV12-5 to TRBJ1-5; no reliable D call. This CDR3 contains 14 residues. V gave up 6 bases and J gave up 8 bases, with 17 bases separating them. Germline CDR1 reads LGHNT; CDR2 reads FRNRAP. CDR3 coding DNA: TGTGCTAGTGGCCTCGACACGGGAAGTGAGCCCCAGCATTTT. Translating it yields CASGLDTGSEPQHF.

The chain has TRBV18 and TRBJ1-1, with D possibly being TRBD1 (6 bases). In germline, CDR1 is KGHSH, CDR2 LQKENI. The CDR3 has 19 amino acids. The V end lost 2 bases, the J end lost 0 bases, and 22 bases lay between the germline ends. The CDR3 coding sequence is TGTGCCAGCTCACCAATAGGGGGGGCCGGGGCGGCCCTGAACACTGAAGCTTTCTTT. Protein product: CASSPIGGAGAALNTEAFF.

This clone was recorded a few times. The junction differs from germline at one of its ends, possibly a read error. J is TRBJ2-1 and V is TRBV7-9; the match to TRBD2 covers 7 bases. The CDR3 runs 11 residues. The V gene's germline CDR1 is SEHNR and CDR2 FQNEAQ (reference sequence). The CDR3 here is CSSSGALEQFF. CDR3 in DNA: TGTTCCAGCAGCGGGGCGTTGGAGCAGTTCTTC.

This clone was observed a single time. Other DNA variants within this sample encode the same CDR3. Here the CDR3 reads CASSVRRGGELFF. The DNA for the CDR3 is TGTGCCAGCAGTGTTCGTCGGGGCGGGGAGCTGTTTTTT. V gene TRBV9 combines with J gene TRBJ2-2, with D perhaps matching TRBD2 (5 bases). V was trimmed by 5 bases and J by 7 bases, leaving 12 bases between them. This CDR3 contains 13 residues. Per germline, CDR1 SGDLS and CDR2 YYNGEE.

This chain joins TRBV29-1 and TRBJ2-2, with D unresolved. Looked up from germline, CDR1 is SQVTM and CDR2 is ANQGSEA. CDR3 size: 13 residues. V was cut by 1 base and J by 7 bases, with 10 bases left in between. CDR3 bases: TGCAGCGTTGAAGGGCAGGTGGGCGGGGAGCTGTTTTTT. Its protein product is CSVEGQVGGELFF.

V and J are TRBV4-2 and TRBJ2-1, with 10 positions matching TRBD2. The V segment lost 4 bases and the J segment 0 bases; nucleotides outside the gene matches: 12. CDR3 length: 19 residues. Germline V gives CDR1 LGHNA, CDR2 YNFKEQ. CDR3 protein: CASSPTSGAVVSSYNEQFF. The CDR3 bases are TGTGCCAGCAGCCCCACTAGCGGGGCCGTAGTGAGCTCCTACAATGAGCAGTTCTTC.

This chain links TRBV5-1 with TRBJ1-2, with TRBD1 as a possible D gene (5 bases). The V gene's germline CDR1 is SGHRS and CDR2 YFSETQ. V shed 0 bases and J shed 8 bases, with 8 bases lying between them. The CDR3 totals 12 residues. CDR3 region: CASSLAGEGYTF. The CDR3 coding sequence is TGCGCCAGCAGCTTGGCGGGGGAAGGCTACACCTTC.

The chain uses TRBV19 and TRBJ2-1, with TRBD2 matching 8 bases. The CDR3 runs 15 residues. The V gene's germline CDR1 is LNHDA and CDR2 SQIVND (reference sequence). V lost 3 bases and J lost 9; bases outside the gene matches: 10. The DNA for the CDR3 is TGTGCCAGTAGTATGGGACTAGGCCAGGTCGGTGAGCAGTTCTTC. Protein: CASSMGLGQVGEQFF. Based on the CDR3 plus reference TRBV19 and TRBJ2-1, the full variable domain is DGGITQSPKYLFRKEGQNVTLSCEQNLNHDAMYWYRQDPGQGLRLIYYSQIVNDFQKGDIAEGYSVSREKKESFPLTVTSAQKNPTAFYLCASSMGLGQVGEQFFGPGTRLTVL.

CDR3 region: CASSLTPYRGDYGYTF. CDR3 sequence (DNA): TGTGCCAGCAGTTTAACCCCGTACAGGGGAGACTATGGCTACACCTTC. The V and J genes are TRBV28 and TRBJ1-2; 7 positions match TRBD1. The J segment lost 3 bases and the V segment lost 2 bases, leaving 9 bases of the junction unmatched. The CDR3 extends over 16 amino acids. Germline V gene data show CDR1 as MDHEN and CDR2 as SYDVKM.

The chain employs TRBV9 and TRBJ2-1; weak D call: TRBD2 (6 bases). Trimming took off 2 bases at V and 0 bases at J, with 9 bases between the two ends. In germline, CDR1 is SGDLS, CDR2 YYNGEE. There are 15 residues in the CDR3. The CDR3 reads CASSVGTLSYNEQFF. The DNA of the CDR3 is TGTGCCAGCAGCGTCGGGACTCTCTCCTACAATGAGCAGTTCTTC.

This clone has more than one count but fewer than ten. V usage is TRBV2 and J usage is TRBJ2-7; TRBD2 matches 9 bases. Germline CDR1 and CDR2: SNHLY and FYNNEI. The CDR3 is 13 residues long. With 11 bases clipped from V and 3 bases from J, the junction kept 8 bases outside the gene matches. This CDR3 reads CAGGGGRVYEQYF. The CDR3 DNA follows: TGTGCCGGGGGGGGCGGGAGGGTCTACGAGCAGTACTTC.

For the CDR3, the DNA is TGCGCTGGGGCAGGGGCCCGCGGCTACACCTTC. It encodes CAGAGARGYTF. The chain carries TRBV4-1 and TRBJ1-2; D is perhaps TRBD1 (6 bases). This CDR3 spans 11 amino acids. Germline assignment: CDR1 MGHRA and CDR2 YSYEKL.